This T cell receptor (beta chain) was found in a study of blood T cells in healthy people across ages (dated by TCRdb to between 2015 and 2016). In the study overall: Template switching captured roughly one uniquely barcoded TCR beta cDNA molecule per two T cells in model experiments. To track age-related changes in TCR beta repertoire diversity, the study relied on deep sequencing normalized with unique cDNA molecular identifiers. The donors were divided into four age groups: young (average roughly 17 years), middle-aged (over 35), aged (about 56) and long-lived (82). To avoid experimental bias, donors of different ages were spread randomly across the sequencing lanes. Using the same blood draw, the study looked at two additional independent replicas of 1 million unique cDNA reads for two donors, one aged 18 to 30 and the other aged 80 or older. What the research found in general, with its limitations: Compared with the aged group, the long-lived group had more naive CD4+ T cells, fewer expanded clones and increased TCR diversity, suggesting age selection. Estimates of total diversity based on one million sequenced T cells were regarded as lower bounds and as underestimates. Observed TCR beta diversity per million T cells fell roughly linearly with age, and a significant reduction was already apparent by age roughly 40. There was a strong correlation between observed TCR beta diversity and the percentage of naive T cells measured by flow cytometry. Because profiling used bulk unsorted PBMCs, naive and antigen-experienced compartments could not be compared conclusively. Because the CMV infection status of the donors was unknown, age-related changes in expanded clonotypes may potentially have been confounded.

A distance of 15 bases separates the germline ends of V and J, which lose 0 bases and 6 bases respectively. The germline V gene yields LGHNA for CDR1 and YNFKEQ for CDR2. Counted from cysteine to phenylalanine, this CDR3 has 16 amino acids. The entry retains the CDR3 DNA only, 48 bases that are in frame from base 1. The library relied on 5' RACE. TCRdb names Illumina HiSeq 2500 as the instrument used. The second PCR ran for about 6 to 12 cycles and used a J-beta primer mix along with a sample-barcoded 5' primer. A template-switch 5' adaptor carrying 12 random nucleotides introduced a unique molecular identifier onto each TCR beta cDNA molecule. At least 2.5 million CDR3-containing paired-end reads were obtained from each sample. The Mint cDNA synthesis kit, primed by a TRBC-specific oligonucleotide, was used to synthesize first-strand cDNA from all RNA. Following uracil-DNA glycosylase treatment, all cDNA underwent a first 18-cycle PCR with the universal primers M1SS and BC2_uni_R. Processing in the source paper ran as follows. Normalization of each sample was performed by random selection of 1 million high-quality reads, each carrying a distinct molecular identifier. Reads sharing molecular identifiers were discarded rather than binned into consensus sequences. MiTCR, with a Q25 quality threshold and the strictest error-elimination algorithm, was used for CDR3 identification, clonotype clustering and error correction. Lower-bound total TCR beta diversity was estimated with a nonparametric unseen species model using Euler transformation. The raw public reads went through TCRdb reprocessing: fastp at Q25, MiXCR clone calling, in-frame beta chains kept. Rows merge per CDR3 protein into single entries with the most common DNA and genes. Here the V and J calls rest on TCRdb's processing, not on the authors' analysis. The sample includes approximately 1,000,000 distinct CDR3 sequences, with roughly two fifths observed a single time. The ten largest make up around 13% of the sample.

Comment on this clonotype: This clone's antigen is unknown. No much larger clonotype is one base removed from it; base qualities were not supplied.

Donors were under 40 systemically healthy Caucasian individuals from Russia aged 6 to 90 years. Each donor gave ten milliliters of peripheral blood, drawn into EDTA-treated Vacutainer tubes. Ficoll-Paque density-gradient centrifugation was used to isolate PBMCs, with at least 6.5 million obtained per sample. Total RNA, at least 5 micrograms per sample, was extracted from PBMCs with Trizol reagent. Naive CD45RAhigh/CD27high T cell percentages were measured by flow cytometry on a PBMC aliquot from every donor. This sequence uses TRBV4-2 and TRBJ1-5; perhaps TRBD1 is the D gene, with 6 bases matching. The sample was blood. The sequence was obtained from a man younger than 35 in good health. The bases are TGTGCCAGCAGCCAAGATAGTCGGGAAGGGGGTCAGCCCCAGCATTTT. This encodes CASSQDSREGGQPQHF.